Listed below are T cell receptor beta chains from one sample, sequenced in a study of T cell responses to AZD1222 COVID-19 vaccine. Assay: immunoSEQ multiplex PCR; the TCRdb copy retains only in-frame clones and omits some. The sample includes some 110,000 clones, approximately 86% seen only once; the top ten take roughly a sixth. The material was peripheral blood, obtained 28 days after the second AZD1222 dose. The receptors originated from an adult who received the AZD1222 COVID-19 vaccine. Each CDR3 is given with its conserved first and last residue. Each record gives: D gene, J gene, clone size, V gene, CDR3 DNA, CDR3 protein. The D gene is left open where the match is weak. Not all rows give a size; the values are once, few, many and, for expanded clones, a class.

D: .
J: TRBJ1-2
size: .
V: TRBV12-3/TRBV12-4
DNA: TGTGCCAGCAGTTTGGAGGGCAACTATGGCTACACCTTC
CDR3: CASSLEGNYGYTF

D: .
J: TRBJ1-4
size: once
V: TRBV9
DNA: TGTGCCAGCAGCGTAGAAACTAATGAAAAACTGTTTTTT
CDR3: CASSVETNEKLFF

D: .
J: TRBJ1-2
size: .
V: TRBV5-5
DNA: TGTGCCAGCAGCTTGGAGCCATTGCATGGCTACACCTTC
CDR3: CASSLEPLHGYTF

D: TRBD1
J: TRBJ1-2
size: .
V: TRBV28
DNA: TGTGCCAGCAGAAGGGACAGGCGCTATGGCTACACCTTC
CDR3: CASRRDRRYGYTF

D: .
J: TRBJ1-6
size: .
V: TRBV5-1
DNA: TGCGCCAGCAGCTTGGCCCGGGGGCCCAATTCACCCCTCCACTTT
CDR3: CASSLARGPNSPLHF

D: .
J: TRBJ1-4
size: .
V: TRBV5-1
DNA: TGCGCCAGCAGCTTTAGGGCTAATGAAAAACTGTTTTTT
CDR3: CASSFRANEKLFF

D: .
J: TRBJ2-5
size: .
V: TRBV11-2
DNA: TGTGCCAGCAGCTTAGTCTCAGTGTACCAAGAGACCCAGTACTTC
CDR3: CASSLVSVYQETQYF

D: TRBD1
J: TRBJ1-2
size: .
V: TRBV19
DNA: TGTGCCAGTTCGGACAGGGGGCAGAGCTATGGCTACACCTTC
CDR3: CASSDRGQSYGYTF

D: .
J: TRBJ1-1
size: .
V: TRBV6-6
DNA: TGTGCCAGCAGGTGGACGGAGAACACTGAAGCTTTCTTT
CDR3: CASRWTENTEAFF

D: .
J: TRBJ1-1
size: .
V: TRBV7-3
DNA: TGTGCCAGCAGCTTCACAGGGTCCACTGAAGCTTTCTTT
CDR3: CASSFTGSTEAFF

D: TRBD1
J: TRBJ1-2
size: .
V: TRBV24-1
DNA: TGTGCCACCAGCAGGGACAGGCAACCCTATGGCTACACCTTC
CDR3: CATSRDRQPYGYTF

D: TRBD2
J: TRBJ2-5
size: .
V: TRBV5-1
DNA: TGCGCCAGCTACCGGGGGGACGGCGGGGTGGAGACCCAGTACTTC
CDR3: CASYRGDGGVETQYF

D: TRBD1
J: TRBJ1-1
size: .
V: TRBV5-1
DNA: TGCGCCAGCAGCTTGGTGGGACAGGGGGCAGTCACTGAAGCTTTCTTT
CDR3: CASSLVGQGAVTEAFF

D: TRBD2
J: TRBJ2-4
size: .
V: TRBV5-1
DNA: TGCGCCAGCAGCCCTACGGGTACTAGCGGAAACATTCAGTACTTC
CDR3: CASSPTGTSGNIQYF

D: TRBD1
J: TRBJ1-5
size: few
V: TRBV27
DNA: TGTGCCAGCAGACCCGGGACAGGGAATCAGCCCCAGCATTTT
CDR3: CASRPGTGNQPQHF